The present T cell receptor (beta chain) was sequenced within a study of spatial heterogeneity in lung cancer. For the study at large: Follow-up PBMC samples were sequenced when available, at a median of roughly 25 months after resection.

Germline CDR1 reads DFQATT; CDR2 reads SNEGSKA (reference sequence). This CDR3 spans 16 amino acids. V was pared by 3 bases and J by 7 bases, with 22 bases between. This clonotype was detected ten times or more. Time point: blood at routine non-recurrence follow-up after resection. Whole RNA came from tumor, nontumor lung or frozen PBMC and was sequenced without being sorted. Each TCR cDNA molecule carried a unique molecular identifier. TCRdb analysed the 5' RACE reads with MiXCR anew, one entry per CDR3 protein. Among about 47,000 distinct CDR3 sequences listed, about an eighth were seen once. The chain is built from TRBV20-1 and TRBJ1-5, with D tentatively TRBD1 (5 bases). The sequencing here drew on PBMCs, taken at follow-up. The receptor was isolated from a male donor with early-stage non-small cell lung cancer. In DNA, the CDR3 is TGCAGTGCTAGGTCGTCGGGAGCAGGGCAAGGGCAGCCCCAGCATTTT. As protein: CSARSSGAGQGQPQHF.